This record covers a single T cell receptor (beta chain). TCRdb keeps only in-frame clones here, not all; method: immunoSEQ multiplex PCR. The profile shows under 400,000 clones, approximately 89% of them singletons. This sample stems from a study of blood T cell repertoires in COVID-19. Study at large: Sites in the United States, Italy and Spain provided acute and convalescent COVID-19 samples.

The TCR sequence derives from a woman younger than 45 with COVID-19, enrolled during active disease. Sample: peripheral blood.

CDR3 DNA: TGTGCCACCAGCAGTGTCCCCGAGTCCAATCAGCCCCAGCATTTT. Translated: CATSSVPESNQPQHF. The gene calls are TRBV15 and TRBJ1-5, with unresolved D. CDR1 is LNHNV, CDR2 YYDKDF, per germline (reference sequence). V dropped 3 bases and J dropped 3 bases, with 12 bases sitting between them. CDR3 length: 15 amino acids.